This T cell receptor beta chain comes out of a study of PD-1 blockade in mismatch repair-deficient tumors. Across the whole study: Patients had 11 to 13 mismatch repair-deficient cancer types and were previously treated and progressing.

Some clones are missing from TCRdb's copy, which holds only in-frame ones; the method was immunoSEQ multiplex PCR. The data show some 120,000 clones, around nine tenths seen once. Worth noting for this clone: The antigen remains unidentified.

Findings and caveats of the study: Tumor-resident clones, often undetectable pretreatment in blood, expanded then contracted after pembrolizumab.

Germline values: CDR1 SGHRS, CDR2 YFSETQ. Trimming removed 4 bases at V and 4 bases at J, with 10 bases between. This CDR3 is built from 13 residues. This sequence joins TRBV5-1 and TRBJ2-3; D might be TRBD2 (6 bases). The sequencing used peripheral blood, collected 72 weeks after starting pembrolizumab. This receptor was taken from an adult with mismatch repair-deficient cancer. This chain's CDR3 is CASSGRIPDTQYF. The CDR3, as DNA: TGCGCCAGCAGCGGGAGGATCCCAGATACGCAGTATTTT.